This T cell receptor (beta chain) was sequenced during a study of T cell responses to AZD1222 COVID-19 vaccine. Notes on the study in general: Targeting of unmutated variant regions was reportedly seen in nearly half of spike-specific TCRs. Repertoires in all cases were sampled only once the peak T cell response had passed. Distributed over spike, vaccine-associated CD4 TCRs predominated at 160-218 and 743-854.

Notes on this clone: The target antigen is unknown.

Here immunoSEQ multiplex PCR was the method, and the copy in TCRdb shows in-frame clones only, minus some. Among about 160,000 clones listed, about 90% were seen once. The CDR3 totals 17 residues. CDR1 and CDR2 (germline): SGHDT, YYEEEE. Germline trimming cut 5 bases from V and 7 bases from J; bases unmatched to any gene: 18. The sequence came from an adult in good health. Material: peripheral blood, obtained on day 0 of AZD1222 vaccination. This chain joins TRBV5-6 and TRBJ2-7, with TRBD1 matching over 10 bases. This CDR3 is CASSSHSTGDRGREQYF. The CDR3 bases are TGTGCCAGCAGTTCACATTCAACCGGGGACAGGGGTCGAGAGCAGTACTTC.